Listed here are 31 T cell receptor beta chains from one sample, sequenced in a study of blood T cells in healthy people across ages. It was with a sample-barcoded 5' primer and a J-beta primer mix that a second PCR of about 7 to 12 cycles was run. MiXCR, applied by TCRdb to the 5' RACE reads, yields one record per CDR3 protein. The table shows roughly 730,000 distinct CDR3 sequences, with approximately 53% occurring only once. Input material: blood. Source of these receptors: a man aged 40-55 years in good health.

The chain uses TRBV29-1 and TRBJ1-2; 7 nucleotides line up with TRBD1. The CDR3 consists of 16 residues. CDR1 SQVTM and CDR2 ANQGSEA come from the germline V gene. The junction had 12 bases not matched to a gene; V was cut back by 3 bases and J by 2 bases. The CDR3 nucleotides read TGCAGCGTTGACCTTCTTCCCGGGACAGAGAACTATGGCTACACCTTC. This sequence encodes CSVDLLPGTENYGYTF.

The CDR3 DNA reads TGTGCCAGCAGCTTAGCCCGGACACAACAAGAGACCCAGTACTTC. Its protein product is CASSLARTQQETQYF. The V gene is TRBV11-1, the J gene TRBJ2-5, with D possibly matching TRBD1 (5 bases). This CDR3 region has 15 residues. Germline CDR1 reads SGHAT; CDR2 reads FQDESV (reference sequence). Trimming took off 0 bases at V and 2 bases at J, with 10 bases between the two ends.

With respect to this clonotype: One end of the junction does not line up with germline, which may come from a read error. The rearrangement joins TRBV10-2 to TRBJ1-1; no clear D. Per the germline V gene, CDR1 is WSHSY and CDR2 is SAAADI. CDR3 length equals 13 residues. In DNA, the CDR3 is TGCGTCAGCAAGCAAAGTTGGAACACTGAAGCTTTCTTT. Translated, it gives CVSKQSWNTEAFF.

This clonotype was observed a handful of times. The CDR3 is CASSFLSSGPETQYF. For the CDR3, the DNA is TGTGCCAGCAGTTTTTTATCATCGGGGCCAGAGACCCAGTACTTC. The chain joins TRBV28 to TRBJ2-5; D tentatively fits TRBD1 or TRBD2 (5 bases each). This CDR3 comprises 15 residues. The germline V gene has CDR1 MDHEN and CDR2 SYDVKM. V was clipped by 3 bases and J by 4 bases, with 15 bases between them.

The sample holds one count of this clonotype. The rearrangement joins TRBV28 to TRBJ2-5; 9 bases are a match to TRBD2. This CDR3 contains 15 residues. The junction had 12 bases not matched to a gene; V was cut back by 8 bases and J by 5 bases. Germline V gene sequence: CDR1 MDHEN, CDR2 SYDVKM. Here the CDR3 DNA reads TGTGCCAGCGCAACTCGCGGGAGGGGGGAGGAGACCCAGTACTTC. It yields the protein CASATRGRGEETQYF.

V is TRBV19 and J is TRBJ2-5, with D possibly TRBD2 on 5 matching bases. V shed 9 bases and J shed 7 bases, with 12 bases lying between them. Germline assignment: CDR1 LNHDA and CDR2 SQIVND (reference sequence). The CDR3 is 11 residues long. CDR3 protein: CASSMAGTQYF. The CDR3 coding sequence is TGTGCCAGCTCAATGGCGGGGACCCAGTACTTC.

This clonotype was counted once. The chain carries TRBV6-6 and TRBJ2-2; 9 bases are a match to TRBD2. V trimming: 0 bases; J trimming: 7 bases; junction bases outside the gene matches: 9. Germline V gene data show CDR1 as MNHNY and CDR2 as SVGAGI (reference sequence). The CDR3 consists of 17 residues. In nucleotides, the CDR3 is TGTGCCAGCAGTTACTCCGCGGGAGGGCGTGTTGGCGGGGAGCTGTTTTTT. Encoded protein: CASSYSAGGRVGGELFF.

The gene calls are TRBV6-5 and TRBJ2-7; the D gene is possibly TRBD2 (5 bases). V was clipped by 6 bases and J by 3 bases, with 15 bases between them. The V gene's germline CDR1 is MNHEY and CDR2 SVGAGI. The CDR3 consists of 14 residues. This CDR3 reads CASSPRAGFYEQYF. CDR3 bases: TGTGCCAGCAGCCCTCGGGCGGGCTTCTACGAGCAGTACTTC.

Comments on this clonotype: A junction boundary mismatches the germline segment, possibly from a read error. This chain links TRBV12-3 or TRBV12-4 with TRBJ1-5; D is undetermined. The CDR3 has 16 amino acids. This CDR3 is CASSLGPTGSNKPQHF. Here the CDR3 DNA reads TGTGCCAGCAGTTTAGGCCCGACGGGAAGCAATAAGCCCCAGCATTTT.

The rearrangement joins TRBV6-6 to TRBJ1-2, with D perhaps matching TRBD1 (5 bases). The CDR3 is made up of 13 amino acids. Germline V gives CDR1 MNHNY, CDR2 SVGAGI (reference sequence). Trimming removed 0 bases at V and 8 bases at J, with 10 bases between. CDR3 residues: CASSYSREGGYTF. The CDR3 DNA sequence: TGTGCCAGCAGTTACTCACGGGAGGGGGGCTACACCTTC.

The CDR3 spells CASRETGTGRYGYTF. The CDR3, as DNA: TGTGCCAGCAGGGAAACCGGGACAGGGCGCTATGGCTACACCTTC. This chain joins TRBV27 and TRBJ1-2; TRBD1 matches at 9 bases. The germline gives CDR1 MNHEY, CDR2 SMNVEV (reference sequence). After removal of 6 bases from V and 4 bases from J, the junction contained 9 bases not matched to a gene. The CDR3 has 15 residues.

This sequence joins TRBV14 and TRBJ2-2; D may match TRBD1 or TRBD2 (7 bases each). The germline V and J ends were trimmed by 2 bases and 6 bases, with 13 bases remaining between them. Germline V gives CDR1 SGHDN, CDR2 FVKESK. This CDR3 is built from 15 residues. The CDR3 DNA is TGTGCCAGCAGCCAACAACAGGGGAGGGCCGGGGAGCTGTTTTTT. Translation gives CASSQQQGRAGELFF. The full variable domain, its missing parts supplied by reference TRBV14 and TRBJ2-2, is EAGVTQFPSHSVIEKGQTVTLRCDPISGHDNLYWYRRVMGKEIKFLLHFVKESKQDESGMPNNRFLAERTGGTYSTLKVQPAELEDSGVYFCASSQQQGRAGELFFGEGSRLTVL.

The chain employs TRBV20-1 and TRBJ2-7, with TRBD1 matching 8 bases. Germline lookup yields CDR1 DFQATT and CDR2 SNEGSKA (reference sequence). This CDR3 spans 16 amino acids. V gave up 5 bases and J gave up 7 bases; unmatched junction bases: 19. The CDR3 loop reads CSAPTFDGQGRSEQYF. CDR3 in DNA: TGCAGTGCTCCAACTTTCGACGGACAGGGTCGATCGGAGCAGTACTTC.

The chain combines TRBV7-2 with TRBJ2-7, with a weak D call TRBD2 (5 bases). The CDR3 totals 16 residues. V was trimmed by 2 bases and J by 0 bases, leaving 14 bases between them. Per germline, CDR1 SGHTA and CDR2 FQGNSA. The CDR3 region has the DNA TGTGCCAGCAGCTTATATTCGGAGGCGAGCTCCTACGAGCAGTACTTC. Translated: CASSLYSEASSYEQYF.

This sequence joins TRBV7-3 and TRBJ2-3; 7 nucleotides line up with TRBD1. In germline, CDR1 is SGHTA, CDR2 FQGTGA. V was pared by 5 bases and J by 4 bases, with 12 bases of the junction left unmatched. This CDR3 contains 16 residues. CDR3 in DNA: TGTGCCAGCAGCCCACAAGGGGGCCCCGGGCCAGATACGCAGTATTTT. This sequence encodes CASSPQGGPGPDTQYF.

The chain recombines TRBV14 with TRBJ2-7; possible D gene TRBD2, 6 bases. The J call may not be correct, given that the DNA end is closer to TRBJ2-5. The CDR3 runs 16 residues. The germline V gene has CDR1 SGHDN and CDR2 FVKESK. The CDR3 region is CASSQDSGGQKETQYF. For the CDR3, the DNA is TGTGCCAGCAGCCAAGACTCCGGGGGTCAGAAAGAGACCCAGTACTTC.

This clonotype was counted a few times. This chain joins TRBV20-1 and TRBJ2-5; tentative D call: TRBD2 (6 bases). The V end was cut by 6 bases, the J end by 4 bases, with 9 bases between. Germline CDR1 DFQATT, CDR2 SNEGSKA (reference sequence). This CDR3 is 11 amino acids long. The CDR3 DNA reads TGCAGTGCGGGCGGGACAGAGACCCAGTACTTC. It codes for CSAGGTETQYF.

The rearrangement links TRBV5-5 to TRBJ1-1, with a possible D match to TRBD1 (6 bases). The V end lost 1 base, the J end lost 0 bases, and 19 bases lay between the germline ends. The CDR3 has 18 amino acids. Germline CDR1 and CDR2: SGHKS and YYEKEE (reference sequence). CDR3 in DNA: TGTGCCAGCAGCTTGTTAGGGACATTACCAGGAATGAACACTGAAGCTTTCTTT. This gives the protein CASSLLGTLPGMNTEAFF. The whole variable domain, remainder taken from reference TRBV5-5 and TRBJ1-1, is DAGVTQSPTHLIKTRGQQVTLRCSPISGHKSVSWYQQVLGQGPQFIFQYYEKEERGRGNFPDRFSARQFPNYSSELNVNALLLGDSALYLCASSLLGTLPGMNTEAFFGQGTRLTVV.

The CDR3 spells CSARGLDGTNYGYTF. CDR3 bases: TGCAGTGCTAGAGGATTGGACGGGACTAACTATGGCTACACCTTC. The chain has TRBV20-1 and TRBJ1-2; D is ambiguous. This CDR3 is 15 amino acids long. Germline V gene sequence: CDR1 DFQATT, CDR2 SNEGSKA (reference sequence). V shed 1 base and J shed 0 bases, with 12 bases lying between them.

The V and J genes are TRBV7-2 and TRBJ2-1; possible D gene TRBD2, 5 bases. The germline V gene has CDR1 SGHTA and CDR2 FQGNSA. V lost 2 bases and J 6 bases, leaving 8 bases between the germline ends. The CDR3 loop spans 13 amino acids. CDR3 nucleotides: TGTGCCAGCAGCTTATTTGAGGGCAATGAGCAGTTCTTC. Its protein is CASSLFEGNEQFF.

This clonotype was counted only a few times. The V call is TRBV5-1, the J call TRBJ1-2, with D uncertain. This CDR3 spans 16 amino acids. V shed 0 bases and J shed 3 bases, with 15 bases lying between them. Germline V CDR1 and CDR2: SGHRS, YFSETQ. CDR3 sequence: CASSLDVHKVDYGYTF. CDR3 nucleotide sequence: TGCGCCAGCAGCTTGGACGTTCATAAGGTAGACTATGGCTACACCTTC.

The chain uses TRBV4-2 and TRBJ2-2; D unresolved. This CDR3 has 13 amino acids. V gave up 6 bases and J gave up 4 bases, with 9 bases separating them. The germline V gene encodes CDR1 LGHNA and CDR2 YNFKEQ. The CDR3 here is CASSFRGTGELFF. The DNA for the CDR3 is TGTGCCAGCAGTTTTCGTGGCACCGGGGAGCTGTTTTTT.

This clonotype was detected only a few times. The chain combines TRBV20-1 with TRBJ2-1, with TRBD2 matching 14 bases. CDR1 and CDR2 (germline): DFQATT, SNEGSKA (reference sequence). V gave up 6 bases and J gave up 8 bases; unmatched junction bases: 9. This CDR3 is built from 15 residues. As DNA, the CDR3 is TGCAGTGCCGAAGGGGGACTAGCGGGAGCCCATGAGCAGTTCTTC. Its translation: CSAEGGLAGAHEQFF.

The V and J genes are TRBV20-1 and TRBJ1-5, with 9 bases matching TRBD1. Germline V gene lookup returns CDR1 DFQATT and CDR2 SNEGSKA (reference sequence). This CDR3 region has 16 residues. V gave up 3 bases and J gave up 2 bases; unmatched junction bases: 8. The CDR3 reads CSARGQGLFGNQPQHF. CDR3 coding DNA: TGCAGTGCTAGGGGACAGGGTTTGTTTGGCAATCAGCCCCAGCATTTT.

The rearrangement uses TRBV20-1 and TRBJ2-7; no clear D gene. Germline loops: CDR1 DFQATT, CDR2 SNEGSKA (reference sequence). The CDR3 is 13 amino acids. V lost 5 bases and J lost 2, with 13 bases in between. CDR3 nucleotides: TGCAGTGCTCGAATGGGCAACGCCTACGAGCAGTACTTC. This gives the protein CSARMGNAYEQYF.

CDR3 bases: TGTGCCATCAGAGGGACTAGCGGGAGGGGCACAGATACGCAGTATTTT. Translating gives CAIRGTSGRGTDTQYF. The V and J genes are TRBV10-3 and TRBJ2-3, with 16 bases aligning to TRBD2. The V and J ends lost 6 bases and 1 base, in that order; junction bases with no gene match: 1. This CDR3 comprises 16 residues. Germline-derived CDR1 and CDR2 are ENHRY and SYGVKD.

CDR3 DNA sequence: TGCAGCGTCGCCCGGACAGGCGCGAATGAAAAACTGTTTTTT. It yields the protein CSVARTGANEKLFF. The chain is built from TRBV29-1 and TRBJ1-4; 7 nucleotides align to TRBD1. The CDR3 is 14 amino acids. Trimming removed 6 bases from V and 5 bases from J; junction bases left unmatched: 9. Germline V CDR1 and CDR2: SQVTM, ANQGSEA.

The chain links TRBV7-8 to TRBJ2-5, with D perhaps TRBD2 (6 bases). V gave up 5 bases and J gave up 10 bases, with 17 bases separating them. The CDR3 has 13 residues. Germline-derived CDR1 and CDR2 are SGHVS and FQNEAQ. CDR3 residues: CASSVVSRAGQYF. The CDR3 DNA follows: TGTGCCAGCAGCGTAGTCTCGAGAGCGGGCCAGTACTTC.

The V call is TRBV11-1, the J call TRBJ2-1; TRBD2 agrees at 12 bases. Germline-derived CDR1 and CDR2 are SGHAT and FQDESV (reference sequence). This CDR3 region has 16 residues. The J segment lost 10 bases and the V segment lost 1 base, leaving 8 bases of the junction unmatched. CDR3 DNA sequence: TGTGCCAGCAGCTTAGACCTAGCGGGGGGGCCGGTGGAGCAGTTCTTC. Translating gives CASSLDLAGGPVEQFF.

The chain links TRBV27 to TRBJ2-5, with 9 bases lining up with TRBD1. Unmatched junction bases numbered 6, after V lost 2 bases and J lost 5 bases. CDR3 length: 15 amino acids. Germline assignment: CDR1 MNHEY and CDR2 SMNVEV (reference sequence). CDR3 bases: TGTGCCAGCAGTTTACGGGACAGGGAGACGGAGACCCAGTACTTC. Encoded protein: CASSLRDRETETQYF.

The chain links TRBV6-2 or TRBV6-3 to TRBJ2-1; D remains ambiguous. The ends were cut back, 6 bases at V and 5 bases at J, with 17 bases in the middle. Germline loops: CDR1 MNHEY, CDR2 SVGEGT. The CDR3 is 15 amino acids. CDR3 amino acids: CASRPPRNSDNEQFF. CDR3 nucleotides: TGTGCCAGCAGGCCCCCAAGGAATAGTGACAATGAGCAGTTCTTC.